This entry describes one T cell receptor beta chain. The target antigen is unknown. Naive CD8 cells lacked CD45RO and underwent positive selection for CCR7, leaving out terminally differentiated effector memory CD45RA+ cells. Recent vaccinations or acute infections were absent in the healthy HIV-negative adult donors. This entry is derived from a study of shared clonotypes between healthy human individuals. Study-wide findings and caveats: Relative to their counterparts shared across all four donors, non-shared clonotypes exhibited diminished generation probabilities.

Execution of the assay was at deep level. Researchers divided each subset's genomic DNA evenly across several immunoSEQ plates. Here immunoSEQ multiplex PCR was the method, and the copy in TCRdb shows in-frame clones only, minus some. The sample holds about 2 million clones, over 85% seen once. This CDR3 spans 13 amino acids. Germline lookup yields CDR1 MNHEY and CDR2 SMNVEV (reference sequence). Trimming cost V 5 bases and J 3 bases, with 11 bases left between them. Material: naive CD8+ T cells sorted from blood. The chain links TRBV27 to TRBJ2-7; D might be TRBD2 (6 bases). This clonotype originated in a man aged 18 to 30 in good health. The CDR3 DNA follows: TGTGCCAGCAGTCAAGGTAGCGGCTACGAGCAGTACTTC. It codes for CASSQGSGYEQYF.